This T cell receptor (beta chain) was recovered during a study of radiotherapy plus CTLA-4 blockade in lung cancer. Study conclusions and caveats: The best prediction of response reportedly came from early blood T cell clone dynamics, with interferon-beta.

With respect to this clone: Its antigen is unidentified.

Focal radiation plus CTLA-4 blockade with ipilimumab was administered to patients who had chemo-refractory metastatic non-small-cell lung cancer. Here immunoSEQ multiplex PCR was the method, and the copy in TCRdb shows in-frame clones only, minus some. This table holds approximately 90,000 clones, 83% found once. This material consisted of peripheral blood, taken from a patient treated with radiotherapy plus ipilimumab. The TCR sequence derives from a human donor with non-small cell lung cancer who had stable disease on radiotherapy plus ipilimumab.

The CDR3 region is CASSPGGLAGVEQYF. The CDR3 region has the DNA TGTGCCAGCAGCCCCGGGGGGCTAGCGGGAGTCGAGCAGTACTTC. The chain uses TRBV9 and TRBJ2-7; 10 nucleotides align to TRBD2. The CDR3 runs 15 residues. Germline CDR1 is SGDLS and CDR2 is YYNGEE. V trimming: 4 bases; J trimming: 6 bases; junction bases outside the gene matches: 10. The variable domain in full, with the rest retrieved from reference TRBV9 and TRBJ2-7, is DSGVTQTPKHLITATGQRVTLRCSPRSGDLSVYWYQQSLDQGLQFLIQYYNGEERAKGNILERFSAQQFPDLHSELNLSSLELGDSALYFCASSPGGLAGVEQYFGPGTRLTVT.